The source of this T cell receptor (beta chain) is a study of T cells after yellow fever vaccination. Overall study findings and caveats: A secondary response was less intense yet reached its peak sooner, at day 5 versus 15. Subsequent booster samples again held most clones from primary vaccination (around 96% CD4, about 85% CD8).

Universal primer sites and UMIs were introduced during 5'RACE template-switching synthesis of TCR cDNA. TCRdb analysed the 5' RACE reads with MiXCR anew, one entry per CDR3 protein. The data show approximately 350,000 distinct CDR3 sequences, with around a tenth seen just once and 18% held by the top ten. The sample holds a few counts of this clonotype. As yet, its antigen is unknown. This sample comprised PBMCs, obtained on the day of the first yellow fever vaccination. The TCR was taken from a man aged 18 to 35 who received the YFV17D yellow fever vaccine.

CDR3 in DNA: TGTGCCAGCAGTTCAAACTATAATTCACCCCTCCACTTT. Translation: CASSSNYNSPLHF. The chain carries TRBV28 and TRBJ1-6, with D unclear. V shed 4 bases and J shed 3 bases, with 4 bases lying between them. The CDR3 covers 13 residues. Per germline, CDR1 MDHEN and CDR2 SYDVKM. Complete variable domain (other parts from reference TRBV28 and TRBJ1-6): DVKVTQSSRYLVKRTGEKVFLECVQDMDHENMFWYRQDPGLGLRLIYFSYDVKMKEKGDIPEGYSVSREKKERFSLILESASTNQTSMYLCASSSNYNSPLHFGNGTRLTVT.